Presented here are 3 T cell receptor beta chains from one specimen sequenced in a study of blood T cell repertoires in COVID-19. The table came from immunoSEQ multiplex PCR; TCRdb's copy has only in-frame clones and leaves some out. The data show about 120,000 clones, with about four fifths seen just once and roughly 4% held by the top ten. The source material was peripheral blood. The receptors derive from a woman aged 80 or over with acute or convalescent COVID-19.

CDR3 DNA: TGTGCCAGCAGTCCAGACAGGGAATCACCCCTCCACTTT. Its protein product is CASSPDRESPLHF. The chain is built from TRBV2 and TRBJ1-6, with 7 bases fitting TRBD1. CDR1 and CDR2 from the germline V gene are SNHLY and FYNNEI. V dropped 5 bases and J dropped 10; count of bases not matched to a gene: 5. The CDR3 sequence is 13 residues long.

The chain recombines TRBV19 with TRBJ1-2; 8 bases match TRBD1. The CDR3 covers 15 residues. The germline CDR1 and CDR2 sequences are LNHDA and SQIVND (reference sequence). The junction had 5 bases not matched to a gene; V was cut back by 3 bases and J by 2 bases. The CDR3 DNA reads as TGTGCCAGTAGTATGGAAAGACAGGGGAACTATGGCTACACCTTC. This encodes CASSMERQGNYGYTF.

This clone was detected a few times. CDR3 protein: CASSRTGLEQYF. The CDR3 region has the DNA TGTGCCAGCAGCCGGACAGGGCTCGAGCAGTACTTC. The V call is TRBV6-5, the J call TRBJ2-7, with 8 bases that match TRBD1. The CDR3 is made up of 12 amino acids. The germline CDR1 and CDR2 sequences are MNHEY and SVGAGI. With 6 bases clipped from V and 6 bases from J, the junction kept 4 bases outside the gene matches.